Below, 8 T cell receptor beta chains from the same sample are listed, as sequenced in a study of T cell clones after liver transplantation. The table came from immunoSEQ multiplex PCR; TCRdb's copy has only in-frame clones and leaves some out. Of under 20,000 clones detected, 65% to 85% appear once; the ten largest clones hold approximately 32%. Sequencing used CD8+ T cells from blood, obtained less than 50 months after liver transplant. These TCRs come from a human patient who received a liver transplant. The T cells may come from the graft donor.

V usage is TRBV30 and J usage is TRBJ1-1; possibly TRBD1 for D (6 bases). Trimming left V 2 bases short and J 4 bases short, with 14 bases between. This CDR3 comprises 14 residues. CDR1 and CDR2 (germline): GTSNPN, SVGIG (reference sequence). Here the CDR3 reads CAWSLGALATEAFF. CDR3 DNA sequence: TGTGCCTGGAGTTTGGGGGCTTTGGCCACTGAAGCTTTCTTT.

The chain combines TRBV6-1 with TRBJ2-7; no firm D call. Trimming pared 2 bases from V and 0 bases from J, leaving 8 bases between. Germline V CDR1 and CDR2: MNHNS, SASEGT. The CDR3 is 14 residues long. CDR3 DNA sequence: TGTGCCAGCAGTGAAAGGTGGCACTCCTACGAGCAGTACTTC. Translated: CASSERWHSYEQYF.

This clone has a handful of counts. Other DNA sequences in this sample translate to the same CDR3. Here the CDR3 DNA reads TGTGCCAGCAGTGAGTACGGCTACGAGCAGTACTTC. As protein: CASSEYGYEQYF. The chain employs TRBV6-1 and TRBJ2-7; D ambiguous. The CDR3 loop spans 12 amino acids. V was shortened by 3 bases and J by 3 bases, with 6 bases between the two germline ends. Germline lookup yields CDR1 MNHNS and CDR2 SASEGT.

The chain joins TRBV14 to TRBJ2-3; no definite D call. Germline V gives CDR1 SGHDN, CDR2 FVKESK. V was shortened by 0 bases and J by 6 bases, with 16 bases between the two germline ends. The CDR3 covers 16 residues. CDR3 sequence (DNA): TGTGCCAGCAGCCAAGATCTAGGTGGAATAATGGATACGCAGTATTTT. This sequence encodes CASSQDLGGIMDTQYF. The whole variable domain, filled in from reference TRBV14 and TRBJ2-3, reads EAGVTQFPSHSVIEKGQTVTLRCDPISGHDNLYWYRRVMGKEIKFLLHFVKESKQDESGMPNNRFLAERTGGTYSTLKVQPAELEDSGVYFCASSQDLGGIMDTQYFGPGTRLTVL.

The chain joins TRBV6-6 to TRBJ2-5; D is possibly TRBD2 (6 bases). The V and J ends lost 5 bases and 2 bases respectively, with 12 bases between them. CDR1 is MNHNY, CDR2 SVGAGI, per germline (reference sequence). The CDR3 loop spans 14 amino acids. CDR3 DNA sequence: TGTGCCAGCAGTCCGCGGGACGGTCAAGAGACCCAGTACTTC. This gives the protein CASSPRDGQETQYF.

The chain uses TRBV29-1 and TRBJ2-7, with TRBD1 identical over 9 bases. The germline CDR1 and CDR2 sequences are SQVTM and ANQGSEA. The trim removed 4 bases at V and 4 bases at J, leaving 5 bases unmatched. CDR3 length: 13 amino acids. CDR3 bases: TGCAGCGTTGGGGACAGGGTGTTTTACGAGCAGTACTTC. Translating gives CSVGDRVFYEQYF.

The chain uses TRBV28 and TRBJ1-1; 9 bases align to TRBD1. Germline lookup yields CDR1 MDHEN and CDR2 SYDVKM. With 3 bases clipped from V and 9 bases from J, the junction kept 2 bases outside the gene matches. The CDR3 has 12 residues. CDR3 protein: CASSFGTGKAFF. The CDR3 DNA reads TGTGCCAGCAGTTTTGGGACAGGGAAAGCTTTCTTT.

The chain combines TRBV13 with TRBJ1-1; D not resolved. V was clipped by 3 bases and J by 3 bases, with 2 bases between them. The germline V gene encodes CDR1 PRHDT and CDR2 FYEKMQ (reference sequence). CDR3 length equals 11 residues. DNA for the CDR3: TGTGCCAGCAGCTTCGACACTGAAGCTTTCTTT. This encodes CASSFDTEAFF. Variable domain in full (rest from reference TRBV13 and TRBJ1-1): AAGVIQSPRHLIKEKRETATLKCYPIPRHDTVYWYQQGPGQDPQFLISFYEKMQSDKGSIPDRFSAQQFSDYHSELNMSSLELGDSALYFCASSFDTEAFFGQGTRLTVV.